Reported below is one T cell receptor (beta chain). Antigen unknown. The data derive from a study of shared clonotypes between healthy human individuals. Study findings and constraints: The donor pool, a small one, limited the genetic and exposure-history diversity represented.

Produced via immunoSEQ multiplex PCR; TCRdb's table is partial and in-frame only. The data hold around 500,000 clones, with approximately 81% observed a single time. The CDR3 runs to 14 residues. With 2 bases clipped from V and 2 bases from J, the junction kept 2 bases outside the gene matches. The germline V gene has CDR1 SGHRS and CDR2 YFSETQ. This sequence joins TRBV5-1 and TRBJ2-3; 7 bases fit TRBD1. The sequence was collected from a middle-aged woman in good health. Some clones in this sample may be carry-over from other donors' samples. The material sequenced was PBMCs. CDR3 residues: CASSFGQATDTQYF. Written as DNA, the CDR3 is TGCGCCAGCAGCTTTGGACAGGCCACAGATACGCAGTATTTT.